Listed here are 8 T cell receptor beta chains from one sample, sequenced in a study of cytomegalovirus exposure and HLA in healthy donors (TCRdb year 2017). Libraries were prepared through the immunoSEQ multiplex PCR assay. For the multiplex PCR, a mixture combining 60 forward primers for TCR Vbeta segments and 13 reverse primers for TCR Jbeta segments was used. TCRdb obtained this table from immuneACCESS and retained in-frame rearrangements with V and J assigned. These tables miss some clones; where compared with another copy, unresolved V genes account for less than half of the shortfall, and the remainder is unexplained. This sample has 180,000 or so clones in its table, and around 80% of those were observed once. 1.5% to 2% of the sample belongs to the ten largest clones. Sample: PBMCs. The receptors here all came from a woman aged 25 to 39 in good health and CMV-seronegative.

This clone was counted between two and nine times. In the same sample, other DNA sequences code for this CDR3. The chain employs TRBV19 and TRBJ1-1; unclear D gene. V shed 4 bases and J shed 1 base, with 4 bases lying between them. The CDR3 has 12 amino acids. Looked up from germline, CDR1 is LNHDA and CDR2 is SQIVND (reference sequence). The DNA of the CDR3 is TGTGCCAGTAGTAGACAGAACACTGAAGCTTTCTTT. Translation: CASSRQNTEAFF.

This clone occurred a few times. An end of the junction does not agree with germline; a read error may underlie this. The V gene is TRBV7-7, the J gene TRBJ2-1; possible D gene TRBD1, 6 bases. The CDR3 consists of 15 residues. Germline values: CDR1 SSHAT, CDR2 FNYEAQ (reference sequence). The CDR3 DNA is TGTGCTAGCAGCTCCGCGTGGGGGCCCTCTAATGAGCAGTTCTTC. This sequence encodes CASSSAWGPSNEQFF.

This chain joins TRBV6-1 and TRBJ2-7; D might be TRBD1 (5 bases). The CDR3 is made up of 15 amino acids. Germline values: CDR1 MNHNS, CDR2 SASEGT. The ends were cut back, 4 bases at V and 1 base at J, with 14 bases in the middle. CDR3: CASSALTTASYEQYF. In DNA form, the CDR3 reads TGTGCCAGCAGTGCCTTAACGACAGCTTCCTACGAGCAGTACTTC.

This rearrangement joins TRBV6-4 to TRBJ1-6, with 9 nucleotides matching TRBD1. The CDR3 is made up of 17 amino acids. With 2 bases clipped from V and 4 bases from J, the junction kept 6 bases outside the gene matches. Germline CDR1 MRHNA, CDR2 SNTAGT. The CDR3 sequence: CASSDRDRVRYNSPLHF. The CDR3 nucleotides are TGTGCCAGCAGTGACCGGGACAGGGTTCGATATAATTCACCCCTCCACTTT.

The chain couples TRBV18 to TRBJ2-3, with D possibly being TRBD1 (7 bases). The CDR3 extends over 15 amino acids. V was cut by 0 bases and J by 1 base, with 8 bases left in between. Germline V gene data show CDR1 as KGHSH and CDR2 as LQKENI. CDR3 residues: CASSPPRGGTDTQYF. CDR3 sequence (DNA): TGTGCCAGCTCACCACCCAGGGGGGGCACAGATACGCAGTATTTT.

A few counts support this clone. J is TRBJ1-1 and V is TRBV18; 9 bases agree with TRBD1. Trimming cost V 3 bases and J 3 bases; bases outside gene matches: 5. The germline gives CDR1 KGHSH, CDR2 LQKENI. The CDR3 runs 15 residues. In DNA form, the CDR3 reads TGTGCCAGCTCACCTACAGGGGGCGCGGACACTGAAGCTTTCTTT. It translates to CASSPTGGADTEAFF.

The chain is built from TRBV9 and TRBJ2-7, with TRBD2 matching over 9 bases. This CDR3 contains 15 residues. Germline V CDR1 and CDR2: SGDLS, YYNGEE. The V gene end was trimmed by 4 bases and the J gene end by 4 bases; junction bases not matched to a gene: 9. The CDR3 region is CASSPRAGGTYEQYF. CDR3 DNA sequence: TGTGCCAGCAGCCCTAGAGCGGGGGGCACGTACGAGCAGTACTTC.

In its sample, this clone was seen a few times. CDR3 residues: CASSPDRYYGYTF. CDR3 nucleotides: TGTGCCAGCTCACCGGACAGATACTATGGCTACACCTTC. The V call is TRBV18, the J call TRBJ1-2; weak D call: TRBD1 (6 bases). With 3 bases removed from V and 3 bases from J, the gap between germline ends came to 8 bases. The CDR3 is made up of 13 amino acids. Germline CDR1 reads KGHSH; CDR2 reads LQKENI.